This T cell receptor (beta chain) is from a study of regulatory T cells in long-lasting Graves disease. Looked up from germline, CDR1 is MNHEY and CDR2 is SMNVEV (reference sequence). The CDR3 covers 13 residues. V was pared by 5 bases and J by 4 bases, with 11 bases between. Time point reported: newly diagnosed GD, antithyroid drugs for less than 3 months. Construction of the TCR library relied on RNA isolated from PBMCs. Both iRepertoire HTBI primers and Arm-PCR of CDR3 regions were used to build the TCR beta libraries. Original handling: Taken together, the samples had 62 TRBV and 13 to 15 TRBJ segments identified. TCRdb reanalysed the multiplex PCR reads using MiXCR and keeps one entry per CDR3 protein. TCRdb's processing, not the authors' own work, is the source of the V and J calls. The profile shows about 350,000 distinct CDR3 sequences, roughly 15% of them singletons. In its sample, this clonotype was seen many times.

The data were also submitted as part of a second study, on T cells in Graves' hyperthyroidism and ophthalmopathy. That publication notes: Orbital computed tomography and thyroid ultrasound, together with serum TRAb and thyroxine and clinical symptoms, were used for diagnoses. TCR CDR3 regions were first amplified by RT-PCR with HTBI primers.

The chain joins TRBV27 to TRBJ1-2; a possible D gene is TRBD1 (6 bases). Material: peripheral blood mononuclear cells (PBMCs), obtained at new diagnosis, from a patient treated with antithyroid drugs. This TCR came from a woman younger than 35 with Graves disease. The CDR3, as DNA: TGTGCCAGCAGTAACAGGGTTAGCTATGGCTACACCTTC. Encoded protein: CASSNRVSYGYTF.